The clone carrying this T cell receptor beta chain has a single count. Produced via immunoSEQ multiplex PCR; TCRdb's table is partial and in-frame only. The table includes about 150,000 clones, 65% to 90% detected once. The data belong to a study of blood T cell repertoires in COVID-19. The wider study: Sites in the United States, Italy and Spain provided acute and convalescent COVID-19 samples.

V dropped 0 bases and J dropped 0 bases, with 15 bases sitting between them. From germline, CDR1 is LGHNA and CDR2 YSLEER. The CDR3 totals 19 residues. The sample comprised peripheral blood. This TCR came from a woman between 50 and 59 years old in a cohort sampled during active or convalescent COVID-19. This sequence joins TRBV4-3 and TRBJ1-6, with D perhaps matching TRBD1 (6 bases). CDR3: CASSQDPGQLSSYNSPLHF. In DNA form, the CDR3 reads TGCGCCAGCAGCCAAGATCCCGGACAGCTGAGCTCCTATAATTCACCCCTCCACTTT.